This is a list of T cell receptor beta chains from one sample in a study of response to subunit inactivated influenza vaccine. TCRdb used MiXCR to reprocess the RT-PCR reads, holding one entry per CDR3 protein. Of around 180,000 distinct CDR3 sequences listed, roughly 8.7% were seen once; the top ten hold about a tenth. This material consisted of non-naive T cells sorted from PBMCs, taken on the day of vaccination. These receptor sequences come from a man aged 50 to 60 who received an inactivated influenza vaccine. Both conserved end residues are part of each CDR3. Each record gives: V gene, clone size, J gene, D gene, CDR3 DNA, CDR3 protein. The D gene is left open where the match is weak. A row's size may be missing; if present it is once, few, many or a size class.

>TRBV2|.|TRBJ2-7|.
TGTGCCAGCAGGTGGGACCGCACCTACGAGCAGTACTTC
CASRWDRTYEQYF
>TRBV11-1|few|TRBJ2-1|.
TGTGCCAGCAGCTTAGGCCGGCACAATGAGCAGTTCTTC
CASSLGRHNEQFF
>TRBV3-1|.|TRBJ2-1|.
TGTGCCAGCAGCCAAGATCCCGGAGGGGTGAATGAGCAGTTCTTC
CASSQDPGGVNEQFF
>TRBV6-2/TRBV6-3|.|TRBJ1-6|TRBD1
TGTGCCAGCAATTGGGGGACAGGCAATTCACCCCTCCACTTT
CASNWGTGNSPLHF
>TRBV28|once|TRBJ2-1|TRBD2
TGTGCCAGCAGTTTGGGGCGGGGGGGAAGTAACTTC
CASSLGRGGSNF
>TRBV5-1|.|TRBJ2-7|.
TGCGCCAGCAGCCCGGGGATAAACTGGGGCGGCGTCCCCTCCTACGAGCAGTACTTC
CASSPGINWGGVPSYEQYF
>TRBV12-3/TRBV12-4|many|TRBJ2-2|.
TGTGCCAGCAGTTTCAACGGAGACACCGGGGAGCTGTTTTTT
CASSFNGDTGELFF
>TRBV19|.|TRBJ2-1|.
TGTGCCAGTAGTTTACAATACAGCTCCTACAATGAGCAGTTCTTC
CASSLQYSSYNEQFF
>TRBV5-1|few|TRBJ1-1|.
TGCGCCAGCAGCGGGGGGGTCTCCAACACTGAAGCTTTCTTT
CASSGGVSNTEAFF
>TRBV10-3|many|TRBJ2-1|TRBD2
TGTGCCATCAGTGCTAGCGGGAGCTCCTACAATGAGCAGTTCTTC
CAISASGSSYNEQFF
>TRBV6-2/TRBV6-3|.|TRBJ1-5|TRBD1
TGTGCCAGCAGATTGACAGGGGACGCCTCTCCCCAGCATTTT
CASRLTGDASPQHF
>TRBV7-2|many|TRBJ2-7|.
TGTGCCAGCAGCTTAATGGCCGCGGGCGAGCAGTACTTC
CASSLMAAGEQYF
>TRBV4-3|many|TRBJ1-2|.
TGCGCCAGCAGCCAACGGTTTAACTATGGCTACACCTTC
CASSQRFNYGYTF
>TRBV11-2|few|TRBJ2-6|TRBD1
TGTGCCAGCAGCCAACAGGGGGCCCTCTCTGGGGCCAACGTCCTGACTTTC
CASSQQGALSGANVLTF
>TRBV5-6|many|TRBJ2-7|.
TGTGCCAGCAGCGGGACACCCTTCTACGAGCAGTACTTC
CASSGTPFYEQYF
>TRBV11-2|.|TRBJ1-5|.
TGTGCCAGCAGCTTAGATGAGGCGGGGGCAGGACATCAGCCCCAGCATTTT
CASSLDEAGAGHQPQHF
>TRBV5-1|many|TRBJ2-2|.
TGCGCCAGCAGCTTGGCCGGAGGGGACTTCACCGGGGAGCTGTTTTTT
CASSLAGGDFTGELFF
>TRBV5-6|few|TRBJ2-7|.
TGTGCCAGCAGCCCCCTCGGGCGGGGCTCCTACGAGCAGTACTTC
CASSPLGRGSYEQYF
>TRBV6-5|many|TRBJ1-2|.
TGTGCCAGCAGTTACTCCGATCCGACAGGATACTATGGCTACACCTTC
CASSYSDPTGYYGYTF
>TRBV19|few|TRBJ1-5|TRBD1
TGTGCCAGTAGTATTGAGGGACAGCAAGCGAATCAGCCCCAGCATTTT
CASSIEGQQANQPQHF
>TRBV27|.|TRBJ2-1|TRBD2
TGTGCCAGCAGTTTATTGGGGACTAGCGGATTAGGATCCTACAATGAGCAGTTCTTC
CASSLLGTSGLGSYNEQFF
>TRBV12-3/TRBV12-4|many|TRBJ1-2|.
TGTGCCAGCACCCGTACAGTGTTTGATGGCTACACCTTC
CASTRTVFDGYTF
>TRBV18|few|TRBJ1-5|.
TGTGCCAGCTCACCGGGGAGGGAAGTCAATCAGCCCCAGCATTTT
CASSPGREVNQPQHF
>TRBV19|few|TRBJ2-7|TRBD1
TGTGCCAGCGACCAGGGACAGGGGTACGAGCAGTACTTC
CASDQGQGYEQYF
>TRBV29-1|many|TRBJ2-3|TRBD2
TGCAGCGTGGCAAAACTAGCGGGATTTACGGATACGCAGTATTTT
CSVAKLAGFTDTQYF
>TRBV11-2|few|TRBJ2-7|TRBD2
TGTGCCAGCAGCGCCACCGGGACTAGCGACGACGAGCAGTACTTC
CASSATGTSDDEQYF
>TRBV25-1|.|TRBJ2-6|.
TGTGCCAGCAGTGAAGAGAAGGGTGGGCCACCTGGGGCCAACGTCCTGACTTTC
CASSEEKGGPPGANVLTF
>TRBV4-3|few|TRBJ2-2|.
TGCGCCAGCAGCCAGCAACTAGTTACCGGGGAGCTGTTTTTT
CASSQQLVTGELFF
>TRBV10-3|few|TRBJ2-7|.
TGTGCCATCAGGACTTCAACCGGGGTGCTCGAGCAGTACTTC
CAIRTSTGVLEQYF
>TRBV25-1|few|TRBJ2-1|TRBD2
TGTGCCAGCAACCAGGGACTAGCGGGGGCAGCAATGAGCAGTTCGGGGGGGTTCTTC
CASNQGLAGAAMSSSGGFF
>TRBV6-2/TRBV6-3|.|TRBJ2-1|TRBD1
TGTGCCAGCAGTTACTCACCGGGACAGGGGCACAATGAGCAGTTCTTC
CASSYSPGQGHNEQFF
>TRBV10-2|.|TRBJ2-4|.
TGCGCCAGCAGTGAGTCGGTAACAGGGAACATTCAGTACTTC
CASSESVTGNIQYF
>TRBV2|many|TRBJ2-1|.
TGTGCCAGCAGTTGGACCAGCTCCTCCTACAATGAGCAGTTCTTC
CASSWTSSSYNEQFF
>TRBV19|few|TRBJ2-1|TRBD2
TGTGCCAGTAGCCAACCTAGCGGGACATCCTACAATGAGCAGTTCTTC
CASSQPSGTSYNEQFF
>TRBV7-6|few|TRBJ1-1|TRBD1
TGTGCCAGCAGCTTATCCTCAACGGGACAGGGGACGTCTGAAGCTTTCTTT
CASSLSSTGQGTSEAFF
>TRBV12-3/TRBV12-4|few|TRBJ2-5|TRBD2
TGTGCCAGCAGTTTAGGTGGGCGGGGGGGACAAGAGACCCAGTACTTC
CASSLGGRGGQETQYF
>TRBV2|.|TRBJ2-3|.
TGTGCCAGCAATCCAAATACAGATACGCAGTATTTT
CASNPNTDTQYF
>TRBV28|many|TRBJ2-1|.
TGTGCCAGCAGTTTATGGGACAGCTACAATGAGCAGTTCTTC
CASSLWDSYNEQFF
>TRBV7-9|few|TRBJ1-2|.
TGTGCCAGCAGCAGCGGGGGTCTGGGGGGCTACACCTTC
CASSSGGLGGYTF
>TRBV27|many|TRBJ1-1|TRBD1
TGTGCCAGCAGTCCATTACAGGGGATAGGTACTGAAGCTTTCTTT
CASSPLQGIGTEAFF
>TRBV20-1|many|TRBJ1-5|.
TGCAGTGCTAGTAGGGGGGTCCAGCCCCAGCATTTT
CSASRGVQPQHF
>TRBV20-1|few|TRBJ2-1|.
TGCAGTGCTAGAGGTAATAGCCAAGGTGAGCAGTTCTTC
CSARGNSQGEQFF
>TRBV6-5|few|TRBJ2-1|.
TGTGCCAGCAGTTACTCGTCAGGGGCAACCTACAATGAGCAGTTCTTC
CASSYSSGATYNEQFF
>TRBV28|few|TRBJ2-1|.
TGTGCCAGCAGTCGGGACACGGGGAATGAGCAGTTCTTC
CASSRDTGNEQFF
>TRBV10-3|.|TRBJ2-5|.
TGTGCCATCAGTGTCAGGGTCGGTGGAGAGACCCAGTACTTC
CAISVRVGGETQYF
>TRBV7-9|few|TRBJ2-7|TRBD1
TGTGCCAGCAGCTTGGCCCGCGGGACAGGGGGCTACGAGCAGTACTTC
CASSLARGTGGYEQYF
>TRBV28|few|TRBJ2-5|.
TGTGCCAGCCTTCCCCCATCCGGCGGCAGGTTAAACCAAGAGACCCAGTACTTC
CASLPPSGGRLNQETQYF
>TRBV5-1|few|TRBJ2-7|TRBD2
TGCGCCAGCAGCCTCGGACTAGCGGGAGAGGCCAGCTCCTACGAGCAGTACTTC
CASSLGLAGEASSYEQYF
>TRBV3-1|.|TRBJ2-1|TRBD1
TGTGCCAGCAGCCCCCGGGACAGGCTCTCCTACAATGAGCAGTTCTTC
CASSPRDRLSYNEQFF
>TRBV3-1|few|TRBJ2-1|TRBD2
TGTGCCAGCAGCCAAAACGAGACTAGCGGGGTTAAGAATGAGCAGTTCTTC
CASSQNETSGVKNEQFF
>TRBV6-5|few|TRBJ2-7|TRBD2
TGTGCCAGCAGTTACTCGACTAGCGGGGCCGCCTACGAGCAGTACTTC
CASSYSTSGAAYEQYF
>TRBV18|few|TRBJ2-2|.
TGTGCCAGCTCACCACCTAGCACCGGGGAGCTGTTTTTT
CASSPPSTGELFF
>TRBV7-2|.|TRBJ2-5|TRBD2
TGTGCCAGCAGCCGGACTAGCGGGGGGACCCAGTACTTC
CASSRTSGGTQYF
>TRBV12-3/TRBV12-4|.|TRBJ2-1|.
TGTGCCAGCACTAAAACAGGCGGTGGGTATGAGCAGTTCTTC
CASTKTGGGYEQFF
>TRBV11-2|many|TRBJ2-2|.
TGTGCCAGCAGCCACAGGGCCGGGGAGCTGTTTTTT
CASSHRAGELFF
>TRBV6-5|.|TRBJ1-6|.
TGTGCCAGCAGTAACTCCGTTCAGCTTAATTCACCCCTCCGCTTT
CASSNSVQLNSPLRF
>TRBV30|many|TRBJ1-1|.
TGTGCCTGGAGTGTGGGGTACACTGAAGCTTTCTTT
CAWSVGYTEAFF